One sample yielded the 25 T cell receptor beta chains listed below, sequenced in a study of T cell responses to AZD1222 COVID-19 vaccine. Using immunoSEQ multiplex PCR, the repertoire was profiled, and TCRdb retains in-frame clones only, with some absent. The sample lists around 170,000 clones; 80% to 95% were seen once. The specimen comprised peripheral blood, sampled 28 days after the second AZD1222 dose. All receptors come from an adult who received the AZD1222 COVID-19 vaccine.

The chain combines TRBV5-1 with TRBJ2-3; D ambiguous. Trimming pared 0 bases from V and 1 base from J, leaving 6 bases between. The germline V gene encodes CDR1 SGHRS and CDR2 YFSETQ. The CDR3 runs 14 residues. The CDR3: CASSLDSGTDTQYF. The CDR3 DNA follows: TGCGCCAGCAGCTTGGACAGCGGCACAGATACGCAGTATTTT.

This clone was observed a few times. The chain couples TRBV7-9 to TRBJ1-5, with D possibly TRBD1 on 5 matching bases. There are 14 residues in the CDR3. From germline, CDR1 is SEHNR and CDR2 FQNEAQ (reference sequence). V lost 3 bases and J 6 bases, leaving 12 bases between the germline ends. The CDR3 DNA sequence: TGTGCCAGCAGCTTGGCCGGGACCCTTCAGCCCCAGCATTTT. This sequence encodes CASSLAGTLQPQHF.

The chain uses TRBV6-5 and TRBJ1-5, with 7 bases aligning to TRBD1. This CDR3 contains 14 residues. Trimming took 5 bases from V and 2 from J; bases not matched to a gene: 3. Per the germline V gene, CDR1 is MNHEY and CDR2 is SVGAGI. The CDR3 sequence is CASSNTGGNQPQHF. The CDR3 nucleotides are TGTGCCAGCAGTAACACAGGGGGCAATCAGCCCCAGCATTTT.

This chain joins TRBV30 and TRBJ2-6; D gene ambiguous. V dropped 2 bases and J dropped 3 bases, with 2 bases sitting between them. Germline V CDR1 and CDR2: GTSNPN, SVGIG (reference sequence). This CDR3 is built from 12 residues. The CDR3 DNA follows: TGTGCCTGGAGTATTGGGGCCAACGTCCTGACTTTC. Encoded protein: CAWSIGANVLTF.

The genes are TRBV18 and TRBJ1-5; D gene unclear. The germline V gene has CDR1 KGHSH and CDR2 LQKENI. This CDR3 is built from 15 residues. V was shortened by 3 bases and J by 0 bases, with 9 bases between the two germline ends. In DNA form, the CDR3 reads TGTGCCAGCTCACCGAAAGGCGATAGCAATCAGCCCCAGCATTTT. Translated: CASSPKGDSNQPQHF.

The chain uses TRBV25-1 and TRBJ1-3, with TRBD1 matching over 9 bases. This CDR3 has 14 amino acids. Germline values: CDR1 MGHDK, CDR2 SYGVNS. Trimming removed 3 bases from V and 4 bases from J; junction bases left unmatched: 1. The DNA of the CDR3 is TGTGCCAGCAGTGAGACAGGGGGGGGAAACACCATATATTTT. It is translated as CASSETGGGNTIYF.

This chain connects TRBV11-2 to TRBJ1-6; 7 nucleotides match TRBD1. CDR1 SGHAT and CDR2 FQNNGV come from the germline V gene. There are 15 residues in the CDR3. Unmatched junction bases numbered 7, after V lost 1 base and J lost 10 bases. The CDR3 coding sequence is TGTGCCAGCAGCTTAGGGGTGACAGGGATCTCACCCCTCCACTTT. Translated, it gives CASSLGVTGISPLHF.

This clone was seen just once. The CDR3 loop is CSARLFRTQHF. The CDR3 bases are TGCAGTGCTAGATTATTTAGGACCCAGCATTTT. This sequence joins TRBV20-1 and TRBJ1-5; the D is unclear. The germline V gene encodes CDR1 DFQATT and CDR2 SNEGSKA (reference sequence). The CDR3 is made up of 11 amino acids. With 2 bases removed from V and 11 bases from J, the gap between germline ends came to 10 bases.

Only one count was recorded for this clone. The chain uses TRBV12-1 and TRBJ2-1; the table's D gene call, TRBD2, was not cross checked with the DNA. TRBV12-1 is labeled a pseudogene. There are 21 residues in the CDR3. In nucleotides, the CDR3 is TGTGCCAGCAGCTTTCCCGGGACAGCCGGGACTAGCGGGAGGGCCGTCGATGAGCAGTTCTTC. Translated, it gives CASSFPGTAGTSGRAVDEQFF.

V and J are TRBV18 and TRBJ1-5; D is possibly TRBD1 (6 bases). The CDR3 is 17 amino acids. Trimming removed 5 bases at V and 6 bases at J, with 23 bases between. In germline, CDR1 is KGHSH, CDR2 LQKENI. In DNA, the CDR3 is TGTGCCAGCTCAATGGGGGGGCCAGGGGATTTCGCTCAGCCCCAGCATTTT. Translating it yields CASSMGGPGDFAQPQHF.

This chain uses TRBV4-1 with TRBJ2-7; 7 positions match TRBD1. The CDR3 is 15 residues long. The germline V gene has CDR1 MGHRA and CDR2 YSYEKL. The V segment lost 5 bases and the J segment 1 base; nucleotides outside the gene matches: 8. The CDR3 DNA is TGCGCCAGCAGCTATGGTAGCAGGGGGTCCTACGAGCAGTACTTC. It yields the protein CASSYGSRGSYEQYF.

The chain recombines TRBV5-1 with TRBJ2-5; tentative D call: TRBD1 (6 bases). The CDR3 is 14 residues long. Per the germline V gene, CDR1 is SGHRS and CDR2 is YFSETQ. Trimming shortened V by 4 bases and J by 0 bases, and 10 bases separated the two germline ends. CDR3 in DNA: TGCGCCAGCAGCCCCGGACAGTACCAAGAGACCCAGTACTTC. Its translation is CASSPGQYQETQYF.

The V call is TRBV6-2 or TRBV6-3, the J call TRBJ2-7; TRBD1 agrees at 10 bases. Per the germline V gene, CDR1 is MNHEY and CDR2 is SVGEGT. CDR3 length equals 15 residues. The V and J ends lost 5 bases and 2 bases, in that order; junction bases with no gene match: 6. CDR3 nucleotides: TGTGCCAGCAGTGACCCGGGACAGGGGCCCTACGAGCAGTACTTC. This translates into CASSDPGQGPYEQYF.

The V and J genes are TRBV6-2 or TRBV6-3 and TRBJ1-4; perhaps TRBD1 as D (5 bases). V was trimmed by 5 bases and J by 8 bases, leaving 9 bases between them. The germline CDR1 and CDR2 sequences are MNHEY and SVGEGT. The CDR3 runs to 12 residues. CDR3 protein: CASSATEEKLFF. The CDR3 bases are TGTGCCAGCAGTGCGACAGAAGAAAAACTGTTTTTT.

In regard to this clone: Its ends do not fully match the called genes, so a read error is possible. The gene calls are TRBV5-1 and TRBJ2-7; TRBD1 might be the D (6 bases). In germline, CDR1 is SGHRS, CDR2 YFSETQ. The CDR3 contains 15 residues. Written as DNA, the CDR3 is TGCGCCAGCAGCTTGGATTCAGCTGGGGGCTGGGACATCAAGTTC. It yields the protein CASSLDSAGGWDIKF.

The DNA of the CDR3 is TGTGCCACCAGCAGAGATTGGGCCCAGACGGACTCCGGTTGGGAACAGTACTTC. Translation gives CATSRDWAQTDSGWEQYF. The genes are TRBV15 and TRBJ2-7, with a possible D match to TRBD2 (5 bases). The ends were cut back, 0 bases at V and 10 bases at J, with 28 bases in the middle. The CDR3 has 18 residues. The germline gives CDR1 LNHNV, CDR2 YYDKDF (reference sequence).

V usage is TRBV19 and J usage is TRBJ1-2, with 9 bases aligning to TRBD1. The CDR3 has 15 residues. Germline assignment: CDR1 LNHDA and CDR2 SQIVND (reference sequence). With V trimmed by 5 bases and J by 7 bases, 11 bases remained unmatched. Here the CDR3 DNA reads TGTGCCAGTAGTTCTTCCCCACAGGGGGCGTTTGGCTACACCTTC. This gives the protein CASSSSPQGAFGYTF.

The chain links TRBV10-1 to TRBJ2-2; D is undetermined. The CDR3 is 15 amino acids. Trimming cost V 7 bases and J 0 bases, with 12 bases left between them. Germline CDR1 is WNHNN and CDR2 is SYGVQD (reference sequence). Here the CDR3 DNA reads TGCGCCAGCAAGGGTGGGCCCTCGAACACCGGGGAGCTGTTTTTT. Protein: CASKGGPSNTGELFF.

J is TRBJ2-4 and V is TRBV2; D call uncertain. CDR3 length equals 11 residues. Germline assignment: CDR1 SNHLY and CDR2 FYNNEI. Between the trimmed V and J ends, which lost 7 bases and 8 bases, there was a span of 9 bases. The CDR3, as DNA: TGTGCCAGCATCCAGCAGCACATTCAGTACTTC. It specifies CASIQQHIQYF.

The chain has TRBV2 and TRBJ1-1; D might be TRBD1 (6 bases). CDR1 is SNHLY, CDR2 FYNNEI, per germline. This CDR3 has 14 amino acids. V lost 4 bases to trimming and J lost 7 bases, with 16 bases between them. The DNA of the CDR3 is TGTGCCAGCAGTGGGAGTGACAGGACCGGTGAAGCTTTCTTT. The encoded protein is CASSGSDRTGEAFF.

V usage is TRBV30 and J usage is TRBJ1-1; D call uncertain. With 2 bases removed from V and 11 bases from J, the gap between germline ends came to 12 bases. Germline V gene lookup returns CDR1 GTSNPN and CDR2 SVGIG (reference sequence). CDR3 length equals 11 residues. The chain's CDR3 is CAWSLYNAAFF. In DNA form, the CDR3 reads TGTGCCTGGAGTTTGTACAATGCGGCTTTCTTT.

The genes are TRBV2 and TRBJ1-6; weak D call: TRBD1 (5 bases). This CDR3 region has 14 residues. Germline loops: CDR1 SNHLY, CDR2 FYNNEI. Trimming took 6 bases from V and 8 from J, leaving 14 bases between them. The CDR3 is CASSATGGYSPLHF. DNA of the CDR3: TGTGCCAGCAGCGCCACGGGGGGGTATTCACCCCTCCACTTT.

V is TRBV18 and J is TRBJ2-7; no clear D gene. Germline V gene lookup returns CDR1 KGHSH and CDR2 LQKENI. The CDR3 extends over 17 amino acids. The ends were cut back, 0 bases at V and 2 bases at J, with 17 bases in the middle. The CDR3 DNA reads as TGTGCCAGCTCACCACCCGGCACAAGAGACCGTCCCTACGAGCAGTACTTC. Its protein product is CASSPPGTRDRPYEQYF.

The chain links TRBV29-1 to TRBJ1-5; 8 nucleotides agree with TRBD1. J gave up 5 bases and V 6 bases, and 9 bases lay outside the gene matches. This CDR3 region has 14 residues. Germline lookup yields CDR1 SQVTM and CDR2 ANQGSEA. CDR3 in DNA: TGCAGCGTAGTGCAGGGGGCGCGGGATCAGCCCCAGCATTTT. Residues: CSVVQGARDQPQHF.

This sequence joins TRBV18 and TRBJ2-2; 9 bases are shared with TRBD1. From germline, CDR1 is KGHSH and CDR2 LQKENI. V was clipped by 5 bases and J by 6 bases; unmatched bases: 7. The CDR3 covers 15 residues. The CDR3 nucleotides read TGTGCCAGCTCAACCGGGACAGGGAGCTCCGGGGAGCTGTTTTTT. The encoded protein is CASSTGTGSSGELFF.